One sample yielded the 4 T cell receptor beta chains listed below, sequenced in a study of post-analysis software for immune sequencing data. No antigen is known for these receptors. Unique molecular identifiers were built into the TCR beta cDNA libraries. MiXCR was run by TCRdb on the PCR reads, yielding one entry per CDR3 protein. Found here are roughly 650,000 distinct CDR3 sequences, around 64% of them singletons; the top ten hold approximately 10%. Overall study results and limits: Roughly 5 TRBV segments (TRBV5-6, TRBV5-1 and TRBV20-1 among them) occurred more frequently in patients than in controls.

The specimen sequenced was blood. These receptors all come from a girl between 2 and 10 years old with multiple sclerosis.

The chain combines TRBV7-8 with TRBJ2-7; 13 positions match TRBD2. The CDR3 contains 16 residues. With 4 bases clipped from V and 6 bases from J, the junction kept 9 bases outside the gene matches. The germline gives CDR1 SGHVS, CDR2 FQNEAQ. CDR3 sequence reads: CASSSPRLAGGSEQYF. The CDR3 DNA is TGTGCCAGCAGCTCCCCCAGACTAGCGGGAGGATCCGAGCAGTACTTC.

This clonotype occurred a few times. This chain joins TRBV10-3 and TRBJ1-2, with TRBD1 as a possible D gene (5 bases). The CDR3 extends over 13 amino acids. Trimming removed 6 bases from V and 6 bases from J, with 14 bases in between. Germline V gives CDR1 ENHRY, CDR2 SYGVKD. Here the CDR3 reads CAISREGFNGYTF. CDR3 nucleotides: TGTGCCATCAGCAGGGAAGGGTTCAATGGCTACACCTTC.

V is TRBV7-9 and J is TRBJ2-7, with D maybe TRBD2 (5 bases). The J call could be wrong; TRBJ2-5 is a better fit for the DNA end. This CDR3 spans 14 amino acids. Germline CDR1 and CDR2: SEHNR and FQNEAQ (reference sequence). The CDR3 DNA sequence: TGTGCCAGCAGCTCCGACCCTGCGGGCGAGACCCAGTACTTC. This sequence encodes CASSSDPAGETQYF.

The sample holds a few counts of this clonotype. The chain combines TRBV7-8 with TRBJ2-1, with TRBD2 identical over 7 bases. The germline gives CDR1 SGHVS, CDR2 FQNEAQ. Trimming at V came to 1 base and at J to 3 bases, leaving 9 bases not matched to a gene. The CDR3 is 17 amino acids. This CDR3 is CASSLVAREMNYNEQFF. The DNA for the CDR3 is TGTGCCAGCAGCTTAGTTGCGCGGGAGATGAACTACAATGAGCAGTTCTTC.